A selection of T cell receptor delta chains follows, all from one sample in a study of gamma-delta T cells after stem cell transplantation. TCRdb reanalysed the RT-PCR reads via CATT. The sample has 13,000 to 15,000 delta-chain clones, roughly 29% seen once; the top ten hold 3% to 4%. Source material: gamma-delta T cells. The source of these receptors is a human donor. It is not recorded whose cells these are; they may come from a transplant donor. Both conserved end residues are part of each CDR3. D genes are given only for firm matches. A row's size may be missing; if present it is once, few, many or a size class.

v_gene,j_gene,d_gene,abundance,CDR3aa,CDR3nt
TRAV29/DV5,TRDJ1,TRDD3,-,CAATPTYFHLQRTGGCRPDYDKLIF,TGTGCAGCAACCCCAACCTATTTCCACCTCCAACGTACTGGGGGATGTCGGCCCGACTACGATAAACTCATCTTT
TRDV1,TRDJ1,TRDD3,-,CALGELPFSLGDVVDKLIF,TGTGCTCTTGGGGAACTTCCCTTCAGCCTGGGGGATGTTGTCGATAAACTCATCTTT
TRDV1,TRDJ1,-,-,CALGSSFPPVLSGGLIF,TGTGCTCTTGGGTCCTCATTCCCACCTGTACTCTCTGGAGGACTCATCTTT
TRAV29/DV5,TRDJ3,TRDD3,-,CAASAKSSLLGDTSSWDTRQMFF,TGTGCAGCAAGTGCGAAATCCTCCTTACTGGGGGATACGAGCTCCTGGGACACCCGACAGATGTTTTTC
TRDV2,TRDJ2,TRDD3,few,CACDTNGGYVLTAQLFF,TGTGCCTGTGACACTAATGGGGGATACGTATTGACAGCACAACTCTTCTTT
TRDV2,TRDJ2,TRDD3,-,CACDVRGDLTAQLFF,TGTGCCTGTGACGTACGGGGGGATTTGACAGCACAGCTCTTCTTT
TRDV1,TRDJ1,TRDD2,few,CALGELRRFLPSIPTDKLIF,TGTGCTCTTGGGGAACTACGGAGATTCCTACCCTCGATCCCGACCGATAAACTCATCTTT
TRDV2,TRDJ3,TRDD3,-,CACDTATGGSSWGTRQMFF,TGTGCCTGTGACACCGCTACTGGGGGAAGCTCCTGGGGCACCCGACAGATGTTTTTC
TRDV2,TRDJ1,TRDD3,-,CACEHLTGGYGDKLIF,TGTGCCTGTGAGCATCTTACTGGGGGATACGGCGATAAACTCATCTTT
TRDV1,TRDJ1,-,few,CALGNRDLRVIF,TGTGCTCTTGGGAATCGGGATTTGAGGGTCATCTTT
TRDV2,TRDJ1,TRDD3,-,CACDTDGGGPPTDKLIF,TGTGCCTGTGACACCGATGGTGGGGGACCACCAACCGATAAACTCATCTTT
TRDV1,TRDJ1,TRDD3,-,CALGVPPTGPLYWGSRDKLIF,TGTGCTCTTGGGGTCCCGCCTACTGGACCCTTATACTGGGGGAGCCGAGATAAACTCATCTTT
TRDV3,TRDJ2,TRDD3,once,CALTGGYDYLTAQLFF,TGTGCCTTGACTGGGGGATACGACTATTTGACAGCACAACTCTTCTTT
TRDV1,TRDJ3,-,-,CALGEIRVLGDTRSSWDTRQMFF,TGTGCTCTTGGGGAAATACGGGTACTGGGTGATACCCGAAGCTCCTGGGACACCCGACAGATGTTTTTC
TRDV2,TRDJ3,-,few,CACDTAGSSWDTRQMFF,TGTGCCTGTGACACCGCTGGGAGCTCCTGGGACACCCGACAGATGTTTTTC
TRDV2,TRDJ3,-,-,CARDLLGDTRQMFF,TGTGCCCGTGACCTACTGGGGGACACCCGACAGATGTTTTTC
TRDV1,TRDJ1,-,-,CALGERCPYLYCPDKLIF,TGTGCTCTTGGGGAAAGGTGTCCCTACCTCTACTGTCCCGATAAACTCATCTTT
TRDV3,TRDJ1,TRDD3,few,CAFRTGGYDTDKLIF,TGTGCCTTTAGAACTGGGGGATACGACACCGATAAACTCATCTTT
TRDV3,TRDJ1,-,-,CAFTQDVPGRCAKLIF,TGTGCCTTTACCCAGGACGTTCCTGGCCGTTGCGCTAAACTCATCTTT
TRDV2,TRDJ3,TRDD3,-,CACDTVWGILSLDTRQMFF,TGTGCCTGTGACACCGTTTGGGGGATCCTCTCCTTGGACACCCGACAGATGTTTTTC
TRDV1,TRDJ1,TRDD3,-,CALGELRHASGGYGTDKLIF,TGTGCTCTTGGGGAACTGCGACACGCATCTGGGGGATACGGCACCGATAAACTCATCTTT
TRDV3,TRDJ1,TRDD3,-,CATSPKLGDRRLIF,TGTGCTACCTCCCCGAAACTGGGGGATAGGCGACTCATCTTT
TRDV2,TRDJ2,TRDD3,medium-sized,CACDILGDMTAQLFF,TGTGCCTGTGACATACTGGGGGATATGACAGCACAACTCTTCTTT
TRDV3,TRDJ1,-,-,CALKPSPGQGDKLIF,TGTGCCTTGAAACCTTCCCCGGGTCAGGGGGATAAACTCATCTTT
TRDV1,TRDJ1,-,-,CAIGERGIPWSGVSDKLIF,TGTGCTATTGGGGAAAGAGGTATCCCTTGGTCCGGGGTGAGCGATAAACTCATCTTT
TRDV2,TRDJ3,TRDD3,-,CACVPLFTGGYTDGSWDTRQMFF,TGTGCCTGTGTTCCTCTATTTACTGGGGGATACACCGATGGCTCCTGGGACACCCGACAGATGTTTTTC
TRDV1,TRDJ2,-,-,CALGERGFPTRTAQLFF,TGTGCTCTTGGGGAACGAGGCTTCCCCACTCGGACAGCACAACTCTTCTTT
TRDV2,TRDJ3,TRDD3,once,CACDTLGDSPWDTRQMFF,TGTGCCTGTGACACACTGGGGGATAGCCCCTGGGACACCCGACAGATGTTTTTC
TRDV1,TRDJ1,-,-,CALGENAGTEALPLDTDKLIF,TGTGCTCTTGGGGAAAACGCGGGTACTGAGGCCCTACCTCTGGACACCGATAAACTCATCTTT
TRDV2,TRDJ1,TRDD3,few,CACDRPLGDTRGTDKLIF,TGTGCCTGTGACCGACCCCTGGGGGATACGCGTGGCACCGATAAACTCATCTTT
TRDV3,TRDJ1,-,-,CAPTGTLDYTDKLIF,TGTGCCCCGACGGGTACCCTTGACTACACCGATAAACTCATCTTT
TRDV2,TRDJ3,TRDD3,-,CACDTRVVGDTFSWDTRQMFF,TGTGCCTGTGACACCCGGGTAGTGGGGGATACTTTCTCCTGGGACACCCGACAGATGTTTTTC
TRDV2,TRDJ2,TRDD3,-,CACDTGIQTAQLFF,TGTGCCTGTGACACGGGGATACAGACAGCACAACTCTTCTTT
TRDV1,TRDJ2,TRDD3,few,CALGESLLPTGGYTAQLFF,TGTGCTCTTGGGGAATCCCTCCTTCCTACTGGGGGATACACAGCACAACTCTTCTTT
TRAV29/DV5,TRDJ2,TRDD3,-,CAASATGGYFFLTAQLFF,TGTGCAGCAAGCGCTACTGGGGGATACTTTTTTTTGACAGCACAACTCTTCTTT
TRDV2,TRDJ3,TRDD3,medium-sized,CACDTRPNRLGHLSWDTRQMFF,TGTGCCTGTGACACACGCCCGAACCGACTGGGGCACCTCTCCTGGGACACCCGACAGATGTTTTTC
TRDV2,TRDJ3,-,-,CACDFGHRDTRQMFF,TGTGCCTGTGACTTTGGGCACCGGGACACACGACAGATGTTTTTC
TRDV3,TRDJ1,-,-,CAFPYQSDKLIF,TGTGCCTTCCCATACCAGTCCGATAAACTCATCTTT
TRDV2,TRDJ3,TRDD3,once,CACDTGLGLTWDTRQMFF,TGTGCCTGTGACACTGGACTGGGGCTCACCTGGGACACCCGACAGATGTTTTTC
TRAV29/DV5,TRDJ2,TRDD3,few,CAASAGNWGIRHKAQLFF,TGTGCAGCAAGCGCGGGAAACTGGGGGATACGGCATAAAGCACAACTCTTCTTT
TRDV2,TRDJ3,TRDD3,-,CACDTYLTGGYPWDTRQMFF,TGTGCCTGTGACACCTATCTTACTGGGGGATACCCCTGGGACACCCGACAGATGTTTTTC
TRDV2,TRDJ3,TRDD3,-,CACDTAILGVLSWDTRQMFF,TGTGCCTGTGACACCGCTATACTGGGGGTCCTATCCTGGGACACCCGACAGATGTTTTTC
TRDV2,TRDJ3,TRDD3,-,CACDTTGGSSWDTRQMFF,TGCGCCTGTGACACGACTGGGGGTAGCTCCTGGGACACCCGACAGATGTTTTTC
TRDV1,TRDJ1,-,-,CALGALWGGKEPTDKLIF,TGTGCTCTTGGGGCTCTGTGGGGCGGGAAGGAGCCCACCGATAAACTCATCTTT
TRDV1,TRDJ2,-,-,CALGTRGPLGAYPTAQLFF,TGTGCTCTTGGGACTAGGGGCCCTTTGGGGGCGTACCCGACAGCACAACTCTTCTTT
TRDV1,TRDJ1,TRDD3,-,CALGERCPPWDTRWYTDKLIF,TGTGCTCTTGGGGAACGGTGTCCCCCTTGGGATACGCGTTGGTACACCGATAAACTCATCTTT
TRAV29/DV5,TRDJ1,-,-,CAASVQKPWGLRLPKLIF,TGTGCAGCAAGCGTCCAAAAACCGTGGGGACTCAGGCTTCCCAAACTCATCTTT
TRAV29/DV5,TRDJ2,TRDD3,-,CAASASPIPVLGVLTAQLFF,TGTGCAGCAAGCGCGTCTCCTATACCTGTACTGGGGGTCTTGACAGCACAACTCTTCTTT
TRDV2,TRDJ1,TRDD3,once,CACDTGEYWGSFPHTDKLIF,TGTGCCTGTGACACCGGGGAGTACTGGGGGAGCTTCCCCCACACCGATAAACTCATCTTT
TRDV2,TRDJ3,TRDD3,-,CACDTWGIPSSWDTRQMFF,TGTGCCTGTGACACCTGGGGGATACCGAGCTCCTGGGACACCCGACAGATGTTTTTC
TRDV2,TRDJ3,TRDD3,-,CACDGGYAGGFSWDTRQMFF,TGTGCCTGTGACGGGGGATACGCTGGGGGTTTCTCCTGGGACACCCGACAGATGTTTTTC
TRDV3,TRDJ1,-,few,CAFRGAGSDKLIF,TGTGCCTTTCGGGGGGCCGGGTCCGATAAACTCATCTTT
TRDV1,TRDJ1,-,-,CASGDRSRGRSDKLIF,TGTGCTAGTGGGGACAGGAGCCGGGGAAGGAGCGATAAACTCATCTTT
TRDV1,TRDJ1,TRDD3,few,CALGELSPSLTGGYARLIF,TGTGCTCTTGGGGAACTAAGCCCTAGTTTGACTGGGGGATACGCCCGACTCATCTTT
TRDV1,TRDJ3,-,-,CALGWAPNRRSLRERGSSSWDTRQMFF,TGTGCTCTTGGTTGGGCCCCCAACCGACGGTCCCTACGTGAACGGGGATCCAGCTCCTGGGACACCCGACAGATGTTTTTC